This entry describes one TCR beta chain. These data belong to a study of T cell changes during pregnancy in multiple sclerosis. Germline CDR1 reads MGHRA; CDR2 reads YSYEKL. Trimming took 2 bases from V and 3 from J, leaving 16 bases between them. The CDR3 sequence is 16 residues long. Libraries were prepared by immunoSEQ multiplex PCR; TCRdb keeps only in-frame clonotypes and omits some of them. The data hold over 90,000 clones, with approximately 93% observed a single time. The chain links TRBV4-1 to TRBJ1-1, with D possibly matching TRBD1 (6 bases). The source of this sequence is a female donor with multiple sclerosis, enrolled in a pregnancy study. Here the sequenced sample was peripheral blood, taken after pregnancy. CDR3 residues: CASSQFRAGVDTEAFF. DNA of the CDR3: TGCGCCAGCAGCCAATTTAGAGCAGGGGTGGACACTGAAGCTTTCTTT.